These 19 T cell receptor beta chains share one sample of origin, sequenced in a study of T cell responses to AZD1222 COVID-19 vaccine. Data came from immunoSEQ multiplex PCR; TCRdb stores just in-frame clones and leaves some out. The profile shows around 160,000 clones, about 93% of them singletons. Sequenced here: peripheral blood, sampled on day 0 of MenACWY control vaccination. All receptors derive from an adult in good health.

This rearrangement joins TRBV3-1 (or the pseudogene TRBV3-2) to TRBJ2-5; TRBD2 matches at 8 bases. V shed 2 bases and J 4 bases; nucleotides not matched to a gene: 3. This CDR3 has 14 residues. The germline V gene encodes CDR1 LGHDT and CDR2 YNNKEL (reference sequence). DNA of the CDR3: TGTGCCAGCAGCCAACCCCTAGCGGGAGAGACCCAGTACTTC. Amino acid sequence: CASSQPLAGETQYF.

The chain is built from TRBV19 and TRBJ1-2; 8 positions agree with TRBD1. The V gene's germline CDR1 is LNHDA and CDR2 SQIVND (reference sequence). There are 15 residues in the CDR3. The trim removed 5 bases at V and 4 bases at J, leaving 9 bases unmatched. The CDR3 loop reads CASSGQGPHLYGYTF. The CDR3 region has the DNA TGTGCCAGTAGTGGACAGGGCCCACATCTCTATGGCTACACCTTC.

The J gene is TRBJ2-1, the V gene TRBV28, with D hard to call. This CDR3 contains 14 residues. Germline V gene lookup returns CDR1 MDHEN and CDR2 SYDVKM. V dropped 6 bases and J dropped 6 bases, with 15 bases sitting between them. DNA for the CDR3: TGTGCCAGCAGCCACCGACGGCAGGCCAATGAGCAGTTCTTC. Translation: CASSHRRQANEQFF.

The CDR3 coding sequence is TGTGCCAGCAGACTAGGGGTACCTAATGAAAAACTGTTTTTT. Translating gives CASRLGVPNEKLFF. The genes are TRBV28 and TRBJ1-4, with a tentative D call TRBD1 (5 bases). Trimming took off 6 bases at V and 3 bases at J, with 11 bases between the two ends. Germline values: CDR1 MDHEN, CDR2 SYDVKM. The CDR3 runs to 14 residues.

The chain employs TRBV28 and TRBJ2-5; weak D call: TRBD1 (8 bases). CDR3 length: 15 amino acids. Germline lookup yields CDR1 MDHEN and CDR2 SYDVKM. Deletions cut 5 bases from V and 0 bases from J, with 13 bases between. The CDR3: CASSTGGDYQETQYF. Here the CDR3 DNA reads TGTGCCAGCAGTACAGGGGGGGACTACCAAGAGACCCAGTACTTC.

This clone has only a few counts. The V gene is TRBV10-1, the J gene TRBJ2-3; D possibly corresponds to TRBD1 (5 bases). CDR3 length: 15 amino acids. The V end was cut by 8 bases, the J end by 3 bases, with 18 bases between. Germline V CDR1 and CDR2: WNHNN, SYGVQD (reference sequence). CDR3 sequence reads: CASSRGRGRTDTQYF. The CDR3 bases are TGCGCCAGCTCCCGAGGTAGGGGCCGTACAGATACGCAGTATTTT.

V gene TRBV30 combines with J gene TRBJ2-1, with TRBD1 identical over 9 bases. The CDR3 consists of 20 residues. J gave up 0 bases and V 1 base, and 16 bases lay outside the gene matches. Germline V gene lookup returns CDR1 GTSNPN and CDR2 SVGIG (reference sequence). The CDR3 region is CAWSGFPRDRVVSSYNEQFF. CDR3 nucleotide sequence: TGTGCCTGGAGTGGGTTCCCCCGGGACAGGGTTGTTAGCTCCTACAATGAGCAGTTCTTC.

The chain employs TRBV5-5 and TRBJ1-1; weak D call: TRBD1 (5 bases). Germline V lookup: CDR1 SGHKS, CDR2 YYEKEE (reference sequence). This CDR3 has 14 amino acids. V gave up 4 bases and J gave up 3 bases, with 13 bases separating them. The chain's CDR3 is CASSATARDTEAFF. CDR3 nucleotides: TGTGCCAGCAGCGCGACTGCCAGGGACACTGAAGCTTTCTTT. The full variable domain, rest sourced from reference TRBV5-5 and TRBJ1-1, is DAGVTQSPTHLIKTRGQQVTLRCSPISGHKSVSWYQQVLGQGPQFIFQYYEKEERGRGNFPDRFSARQFPNYSSELNVNALLLGDSALYLCASSATARDTEAFFGQGTRLTVV.

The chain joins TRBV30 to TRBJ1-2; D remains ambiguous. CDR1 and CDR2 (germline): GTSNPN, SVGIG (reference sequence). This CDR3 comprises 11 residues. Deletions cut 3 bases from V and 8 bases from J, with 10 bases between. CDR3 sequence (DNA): TGTGCCTGGAGCCTCCCGCGGGGCTACACCTTC. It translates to CAWSLPRGYTF.

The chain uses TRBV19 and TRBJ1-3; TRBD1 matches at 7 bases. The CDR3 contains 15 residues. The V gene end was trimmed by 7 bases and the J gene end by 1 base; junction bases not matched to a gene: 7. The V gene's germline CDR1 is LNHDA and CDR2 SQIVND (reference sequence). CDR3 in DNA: TGTGCCAGTACCGTGACAGGGACTTCTGGAAACACCATATATTTT. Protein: CASTVTGTSGNTIYF.

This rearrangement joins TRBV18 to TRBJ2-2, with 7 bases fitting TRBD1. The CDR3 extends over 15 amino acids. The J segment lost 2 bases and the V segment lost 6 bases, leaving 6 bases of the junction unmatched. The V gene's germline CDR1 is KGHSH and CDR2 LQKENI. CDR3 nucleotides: TGTGCCAGCTCGTCTGGGACAGACAACACCGGGGAGCTGTTTTTT. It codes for CASSSGTDNTGELFF.

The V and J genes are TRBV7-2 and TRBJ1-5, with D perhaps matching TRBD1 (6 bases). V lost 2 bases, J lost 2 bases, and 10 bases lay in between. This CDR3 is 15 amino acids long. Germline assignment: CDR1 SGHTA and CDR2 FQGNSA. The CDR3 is CASSLFSGGNQPQHF. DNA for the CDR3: TGTGCCAGCAGCTTATTTTCAGGGGGCAATCAGCCCCAGCATTTT.

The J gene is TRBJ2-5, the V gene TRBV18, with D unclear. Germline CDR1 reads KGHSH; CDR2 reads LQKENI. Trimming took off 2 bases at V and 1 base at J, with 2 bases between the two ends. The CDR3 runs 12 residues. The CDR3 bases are TGTGCCAGCTCACCAGCCCAAGAGACCCAGTACTTC. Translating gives CASSPAQETQYF.

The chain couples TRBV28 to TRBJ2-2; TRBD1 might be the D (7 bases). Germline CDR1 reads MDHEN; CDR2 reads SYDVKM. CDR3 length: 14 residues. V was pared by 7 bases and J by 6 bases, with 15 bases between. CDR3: CASIPGGGAGELFF. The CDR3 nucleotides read TGTGCCAGCATCCCAGGGGGAGGAGCCGGGGAGCTGTTTTTT.

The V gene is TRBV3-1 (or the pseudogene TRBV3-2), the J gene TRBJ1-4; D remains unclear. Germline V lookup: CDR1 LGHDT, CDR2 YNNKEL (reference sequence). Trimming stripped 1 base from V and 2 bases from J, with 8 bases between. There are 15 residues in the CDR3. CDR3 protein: CASSQASATNEKLFF. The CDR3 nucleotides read TGTGCCAGCAGCCAAGCGTCAGCGACTAATGAAAAACTGTTTTTT.

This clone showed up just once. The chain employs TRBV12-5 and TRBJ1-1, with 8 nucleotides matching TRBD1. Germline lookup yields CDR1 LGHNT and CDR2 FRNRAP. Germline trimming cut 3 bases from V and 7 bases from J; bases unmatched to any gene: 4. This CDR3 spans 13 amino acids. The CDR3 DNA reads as TGTGCTAGTGGTTTTACCACAGGGGGTGAAGCTTTCTTT. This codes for CASGFTTGGEAFF.

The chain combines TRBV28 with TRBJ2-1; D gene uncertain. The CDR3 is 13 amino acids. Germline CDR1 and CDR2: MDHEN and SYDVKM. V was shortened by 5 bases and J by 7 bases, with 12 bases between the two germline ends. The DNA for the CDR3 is TGTGCCAGCAGTCCCCCGACTGCTAATGAGCAGTTCTTC. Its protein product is CASSPPTANEQFF.

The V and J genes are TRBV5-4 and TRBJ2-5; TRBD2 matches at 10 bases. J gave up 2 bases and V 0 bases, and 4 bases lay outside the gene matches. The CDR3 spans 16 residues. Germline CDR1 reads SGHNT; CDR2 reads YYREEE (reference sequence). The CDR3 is CASSLGQREGQETQYF. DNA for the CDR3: TGTGCCAGCAGCTTGGGGCAGCGGGAGGGACAAGAGACCCAGTACTTC.

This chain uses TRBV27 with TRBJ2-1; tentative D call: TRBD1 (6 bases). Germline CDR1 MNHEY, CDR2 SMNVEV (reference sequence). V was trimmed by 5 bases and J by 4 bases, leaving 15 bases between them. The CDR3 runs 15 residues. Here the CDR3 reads CASSPPGTTYNEQFF. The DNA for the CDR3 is TGTGCCAGCAGTCCACCCGGGACAACTTACAATGAGCAGTTCTTC.